This T cell receptor beta chain emerged from a study of identifying expanded T cells in peripheral blood. Healthy donors had no documented immune events, such as infections, while sampled. Sequenced by immunoSEQ multiplex PCR; TCRdb stores in-frame clones only, minus some. The data hold more than 65,000 clones, with 75% to 90% observed a single time. The sample taken for sequencing was blood. The sequence was obtained from a person between 18 and 75 years old in good health.

CDR3 sequence (DNA): TGTGCCAGCAGCTTACCCCGTAGGGGTCAAGAGACCCAGTACTTC. Its translation is CASSLPRRGQETQYF. The chain uses TRBV7-2 and TRBJ2-5, with D perhaps TRBD1 (5 bases). Per germline, CDR1 SGHTA and CDR2 FQGNSA. This CDR3 has 15 amino acids. Deletions cut 2 bases from V and 2 bases from J, with 12 bases between.